This TCR beta chain was sequenced in a study of chemoradiotherapy in HPV16-positive cancers. Findings and limits, study-wide: HPV-specific T cells were functionally defined from only a couple of HPV16-positive patients.

Trimming stripped 0 bases from V and 8 bases from J, with 11 bases between. The CDR3 has 14 amino acids. Germline CDR1 reads SGHDT; CDR2 reads YYEEEE. Repertoires were sampled repeatedly during chemoradiotherapy. Clones were read by immunoSEQ multiplex PCR, and TCRdb kept only the in-frame ones, dropping some. The repertoire has about 12,000 clones, 90% of them found once; the top ten carry around 2.9%. To note about this clone: Antigen: not known.

The TCR comes from a human donor with HPV-associated anogenital cancer. The sample was taken from a patient who underwent chemoradiotherapy. The chain employs TRBV5-6 and TRBJ1-4; D gene uncertain. CDR3 DNA sequence: TGTGCCAGCAGCTTGGGTCTCGGGAGCGAAAAACTGTTTTTT. Protein product: CASSLGLGSEKLFF.